This T cell receptor (beta chain) was sequenced for a study of T-cell reconstitution after alpha-beta-depleted transplantation in children. Unique molecular identifiers were built into the TCRbeta library. TCRdb called the PCR reads again in MiXCR, with one record for every CDR3 protein. This table has 220,000 or so distinct CDR3 sequences, roughly 8% appearing once. General study findings and limits: Surviving recipient cells, namely T cells and thymic progenitors, were the source of high day-60 TCRbeta diversity in some patients. T-cell counts and diversity at one year post-transplant came mainly from newly produced T cells. The origin of alpha-beta T cells about two months after transplant was reportedly several hundred expanded graft clones.

Many counts were recorded for this clonotype. Its antigen is not identified. Germline CDR1 MDHEN, CDR2 SYDVKM. CDR3 length: 17 residues. With V trimmed by 3 bases and J by 3 bases, 13 bases remained unmatched. The chain uses TRBV28 and TRBJ2-7, with 8 positions matching TRBD2. This TCR was sampled from a male patient younger than 18 who had a stem cell transplant for acute lymphoblastic leukemia, so the T cells may come from the graft donor. Material: PBMCs, mostly from graft donor cells, obtained 180 days after TCRalphabeta/CD19-depleted stem cell transplant. For the CDR3, the DNA is TGTGCCAGCAGTTTGGGTAGCGGGATTAAGACGATCTACGAGCAGTACTTC. Protein product: CASSLGSGIKTIYEQYF.